These T cell receptor beta chains were read from a single sample in a study of Ad26.COV2.S vaccination and SARS-CoV-2 variants. This table comes from immunoSEQ multiplex PCR, and its TCRdb copy is limited to in-frame clones, with some not included. The table records about 370,000 clones, 80% to 90% of them present only once. The sequencing used peripheral blood, collected in a trial of Ad26.COV2.S vaccine versus placebo. The receptors derive from a person between 18 and 60 years old who received the Ad26.COV2.S COVID-19 vaccine or a placebo. The CDR3 runs from the conserved cysteine through the conserved F or W. A D gene is named only where the DNA matches it firmly. The size of a clone is reported for some rows only, either as once, few or many, or as a class for expanded clones.

D	V	J	size	CDR3	DNA
.	TRBV3-1/TRBV3-2	TRBJ2-2	.	CASSQGRSTGELFF	TGTGCCAGCAGCCAAGGTCGTAGCACCGGGGAGCTGTTTTTT
TRBD2	TRBV13	TRBJ2-3	.	CASSSMASGAYTQYF	TGTGCCAGCAGCTCAATGGCTAGCGGGGCCTATACGCAGTATTTT
.	TRBV11-2	TRBJ1-1	.	CATGIDLNTEAFF	TGTGCCACCGGGATCGATTTGAACACTGAAGCTTTCTTT
.	TRBV7-9	TRBJ1-4	.	CASSFTGTNEKLFF	TGTGCCAGCAGCTTTACGGGAACTAATGAAAAACTGTTTTTT
TRBD2	TRBV7-8	TRBJ2-1	.	CASSKWTSGGEQFF	TGTGCCAGCAGCAAATGGACTAGCGGGGGGGAGCAGTTCTTC
.	TRBV2	TRBJ1-1	.	CATTISGTMNTEAFF	TGTGCCACCACTATCTCCGGGACCATGAACACTGAAGCTTTCTTT
.	TRBV5-1	TRBJ1-1	.	CASSLGGENTEAFF	TGCGCCAGCAGCTTGGGAGGGGAGAACACTGAAGCTTTCTTT
TRBD1	TRBV27	TRBJ2-3	.	CASSLWTGADTQYF	TGTGCCAGCAGTTTATGGACAGGGGCGGATACGCAGTATTTT
TRBD1	TRBV6-5	TRBJ2-6	.	CASSQDRGRANVLTF	TGTGCCAGCAGTCAGGACAGGGGAAGGGCCAACGTCCTGACTTTC
TRBD2	TRBV5-1	TRBJ2-1	.	CASSGSGGAVNEQFF	TGCGCCAGCAGCGGCAGCGGGGGGGCGGTCAATGAGCAGTTCTTC
.	TRBV5-4	TRBJ2-2	.	CASSFEAGTTGELFF	TGTGCCAGCAGCTTTGAGGCTGGTACTACCGGGGAGCTGTTTTTT
.	TRBV19	TRBJ1-4	.	CASSLRDTLAEKLFF	TGTGCCAGTAGTCTCCGGGACACCTTGGCTGAAAAACTGTTTTTT
.	TRBV18	TRBJ1-5	once	CASSTGTDQPQHF	TGTGCCAGCTCAACAGGGACGGATCAGCCCCAGCATTTT
.	TRBV19	TRBJ1-5	.	CASSPGEFQPQHF	TGTGCCAGTAGTCCTGGGGAGTTTCAGCCCCAGCATTTT
.	TRBV14	TRBJ2-7	.	CASSQHTRITYEQYF	TGTGCCAGCAGCCAACATACCAGGATAACCTACGAGCAGTACTTC
.	TRBV15	TRBJ1-1	once	CATSREGWGEAFF	TGTGCCACCAGCAGAGAGGGGTGGGGTGAAGCTTTCTTT
.	TRBV6-5	TRBJ2-7	.	CASSYYQWGGGEQYF	TGTGCCAGCAGTTACTATCAGTGGGGGGGCGGCGAGCAGTACTTC
.	TRBV7-9	TRBJ2-7	.	CASSLATGYEQYF	TGTGCCAGCAGCTTAGCCACAGGCTACGAGCAGTACTTC
.	TRBV18	TRBJ2-7	.	CASSPKTGGYEQYF	TGTGCCAGCTCACCAAAGACAGGAGGCTACGAGCAGTACTTC
.	TRBV6-2/TRBV6-3	TRBJ2-2	.	CASSYSRDGELFF	TGTGCCAGCAGTTACTCGAGGGACGGGGAGCTGTTTTTT
TRBD1	TRBV15	TRBJ1-2	.	CATRPGQGNYGYTF	TGTGCCACCAGACCGGGACAGGGGAACTATGGCTACACCTTC
.	TRBV7-9	TRBJ1-1	.	CASSSQLNTEAFF	TGTGCCAGCAGCTCACAGTTGAACACTGAAGCTTTCTTT
.	TRBV25-1	TRBJ2-3	.	CASSPSRRGSSTDTQYF	TGTGCCAGCAGTCCCTCTCGGCGGGGTTCTAGCACAGATACGCAGTATTTT
.	TRBV11-3	TRBJ1-1	.	CASSVEAFF	TGTGCCAGCAGCGTAGAAGCTTTCTTT
TRBD1	TRBV18	TRBJ1-6	.	CASSPDRGNSPLHF	TGTGCCAGCTCCCCTGACAGGGGTAATTCACCCCTCCACTTT
TRBD1	TRBV28	TRBJ2-5	once	CASTSRGSAAQYF	TGTGCCAGCACGTCCAGGGGGTCGGCGGCCCAGTACTTC
.	TRBV4-1	TRBJ1-6	.	CASSSDSVGSSTSPLHF	TGCGCCAGCAGTTCGGATTCGGTCGGGAGTAGTACTTCACCCCTCCACTTT
.	TRBV5-8	TRBJ2-3	.	CASSLRGDTQYF	TGTGCCAGCAGCTTGCGGGGAGATACGCAGTATTTT
.	TRBV3-1/TRBV3-2	TRBJ1-4	.	CASSQENSRLRF	TGTGCCAGCAGCCAAGAGAACAGTCGTCTTAGGTTT